The entry below describes one T cell receptor beta chain. The data derive from a study of T cells in localized non-small cell lung cancer. V dropped 10 bases and J dropped 4 bases, with 16 bases sitting between them. This CDR3 is 13 amino acids long. The V gene's germline CDR1 is MGHDK and CDR2 SYGVNS. Profiled with immunoSEQ multiplex PCR; TCRdb holds only in-frame clones, not every one. This table holds around 2,700 clones, about 39% found once. This receptor was obtained from a male donor at least 60 years old with stage I squamous cell lung carcinoma. This chain links TRBV25-1 with TRBJ1-2; D gene unclear. Sequencing used lung tumor tissue, obtained before any cancer treatment. The CDR3, as DNA: TGTGCCAACAGCCATCCAGGATTCTATGGCTACACCTTC. The encoded protein is CANSHPGFYGYTF.